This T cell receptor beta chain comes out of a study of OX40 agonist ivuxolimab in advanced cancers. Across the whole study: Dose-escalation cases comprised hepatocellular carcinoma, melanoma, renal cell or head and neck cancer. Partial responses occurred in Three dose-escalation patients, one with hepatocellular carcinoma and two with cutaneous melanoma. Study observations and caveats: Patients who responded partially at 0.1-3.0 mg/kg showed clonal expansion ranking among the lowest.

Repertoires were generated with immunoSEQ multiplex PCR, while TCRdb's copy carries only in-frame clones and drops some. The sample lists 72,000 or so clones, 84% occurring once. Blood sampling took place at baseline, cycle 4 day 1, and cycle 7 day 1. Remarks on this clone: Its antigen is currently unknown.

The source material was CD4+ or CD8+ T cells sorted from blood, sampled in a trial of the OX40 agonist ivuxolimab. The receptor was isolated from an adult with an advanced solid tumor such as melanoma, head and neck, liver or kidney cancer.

CDR3 DNA: TGTGCCAGCAGTGGCCAGGGGGCTCCTAACTATGGCTACACCTTC. This translates into CASSGQGAPNYGYTF. The chain employs TRBV2 and TRBJ1-2, with TRBD1 identical over 8 bases. The CDR3 loop spans 15 amino acids. Germline assignment: CDR1 SNHLY and CDR2 FYNNEI. V lost 4 bases to trimming and J lost 0 bases; unmatched junction nucleotides: 4. The whole variable domain, remainder taken from reference TRBV2 and TRBJ1-2, is EPEVTQTPSHQVTQMGQEVILRCVPISNHLYFYWYRQILGQKVEFLVSFYNNEISEKSEIFDDQFSVERPDGSNFTLKIRSTKLEDSAMYFCASSGQGAPNYGYTFGSGTRLTVV.